This is a list of T cell receptor beta chains from one sample in a study of blood T cell repertoires in COVID-19. Only in-frame clones appear in the TCRdb table, and some are missing; sequencing was by immunoSEQ multiplex PCR. Of 15,000 to 20,000 clones in the sample, almost 85% were seen once. The sequencing sample was made of peripheral blood. These receptors came from a woman aged 70-85 years with active COVID-19. CDR3s include the opening cysteine and the closing phenylalanine or tryptophan. A D gene is named only where the DNA matches it firmly. Clone size appears in some rows only: once, few, many, or a class for an expanded clone.

len	d_gene	v_gene	j_gene	abundance	CDR3aa	CDR3nt
15	TRBD1	TRBV2	TRBJ1-4	few	CASSEAGTGNEKLFF	TGTGCCAGCAGTGAAGCCGGGACAGGAAATGAAAAACTGTTTTTT
12	-	TRBV9	TRBJ2-7	-	CASSVDSGEQYF	TGTGCCAGCAGCGTGGACTCTGGCGAGCAGTACTTC
14	-	TRBV25-1	TRBJ1-1	-	CASSDLTVFAEAFF	TGTGCCAGCAGTGACCTGACAGTGTTCGCTGAAGCTTTCTTT
14	-	TRBV6-5	TRBJ1-4	-	CASSDNGGREKLFF	TGTGCCAGCAGCGATAACGGCGGGCGTGAAAAACTGTTTTTT
14	TRBD1	TRBV15	TRBJ2-7	-	CATSVGTGALEQYF	TGTGCCACCAGCGTCGGGACAGGGGCCCTCGAGCAGTACTTC
14	-	TRBV12-5	TRBJ2-3	-	CASGPPDKEDTQYF	TGTGCTAGTGGTCCCCCGGACAAAGAAGATACGCAGTATTTT
13	-	TRBV11-3	TRBJ2-7	-	CASSSGLAYEQYF	TGTGCCAGCAGCTCAGGGTTAGCCTACGAGCAGTACTTC
18	-	TRBV21-1	TRBJ1-5	-	CASSKPHGQGKGNQPQHF	TGTGCCAGCAGCAAACCCCACGGACAGGGAAAAGGCAATCAGCCCCAGCATTTT
15	-	TRBV7-8	TRBJ2-7	-	CASSFSSGPTYEQYF	TGTGCCAGCAGCTTCTCATCAGGGCCTACCTACGAGCAGTACTTC
15	TRBD1	TRBV25-1	TRBJ1-1	-	CASAWMGQGNTEAFF	TGTGCCAGCGCTTGGATGGGACAGGGCAACACTGAAGCTTTCTTT
12	-	TRBV27	TRBJ2-5	-	CASSFYQETQYF	TGTGCCAGCAGTTTTTATCAAGAGACCCAGTACTTC
17	TRBD2	TRBV19	TRBJ2-3	-	CASRTSGRRWSTDTQYF	TGTGCCAGCCGGACTAGCGGGAGGAGATGGAGCACAGATACGCAGTATTTT
13	-	TRBV5-5	TRBJ2-7	-	CASSLGQVGEQYF	TGTGCCAGCAGCTTGGGACAGGTGGGAGAGCAGTACTTC
14	TRBD1	TRBV3-1/TRBV3-2	TRBJ2-4	-	CASSPGTGGTIQYF	TGTGCCAGCAGCCCCGGGACAGGGGGCACCATTCAGTACTTC